This T cell receptor (beta chain) appears in the sequencing data of a study of CD8 T cells in ankylosing spondylitis (dated by TCRdb to 2016 to 2017). Background on the whole study: The study profiled T cell receptor beta repertoires in healthy donors and ankylosing spondylitis patients to find disease-linked TCR variants. The full study cohort was made up of about 25 ankylosing spondylitis patients and more than 90 healthy donors. Peripheral blood samples were taken, and synovial fluid was additionally collected from ankylosing spondylitis patients.

The CDR3, cysteine through phenylalanine, is 15 amino acids long. Of all the DNA, just the CDR3 is kept, 45 bases in frame from base 1. CDR1 and CDR2 were assigned from the germline V gene as SGHTA and FQGNSA. Relative to germline, V is 6 bases shorter and J is 2 bases shorter, with 16 bases between their ends. This clonotype was counted a few times. No cognate antigen has been identified for it. It has no much larger one-base neighbor in the sample; base qualities were not kept. General findings and caveats noted by the study authors: Some motif variants had previously been reported in the synovial fluid and blood of reactive arthritis patients, which suggests shared mechanisms of disease initiation. In peripheral blood, the disease-linked clones were found at relatively low frequencies and had a CD8+ phenotype. The disease-linked clones were reported as significantly enriched in matched synovial fluid samples from ankylosing spondylitis patients. A TCR beta motif made up of several highly homologous amino acid variants appeared to be characteristic of blood from ankylosing spondylitis patients.

For sequencing, an Illumina HiSeq 2500 was employed. Quantitative 5'-RACE with molecular barcodes was the method used to prepare the TCR beta libraries. On the authors' methods: Disease-linked TCR variants were identified with a new computational method built on a probabilistic model of VDJ rearrangement. The public sequencing data were trimmed at Q25 with fastp and processed into clonotypes with MiXCR by TCRdb, which kept only in-frame beta chains. Every distinct CDR3 protein forms one entry, paired with its most common genes and DNA. The authors' filters were not applied to this entry. Counted in this sample were more than 600,000 distinct CDR3 sequences; 15% to 20% of them appeared once. Roughly a fifth of the sample goes to the ten largest clones.

What was sequenced was blood, either unsorted or a sorted T cell fraction (not recorded which). The rearranged segments are TRBV7-2 and TRBJ1-2; the D gene is unclear. This clonotype was obtained from a male donor with ankylosing spondylitis. CDR3 reads: CASSRGLPSNYGYTF. The nucleotides are TGTGCCAGCAGTCGAGGCCTACCTTCCAACTATGGCTACACCTTC.